The entry below describes one TCR beta chain. This specimen belongs to a study of cytomegalovirus exposure and HLA in healthy donors. Repertoires were generated with immunoSEQ multiplex PCR, while TCRdb's copy carries only in-frame clones and drops some. Here the sample spans more than 150,000 clones, roughly four fifths being singletons. The sample consisted of PBMCs. The source is a woman younger than 30 in good health and CMV-seropositive.

The CDR3 spells CASTGTGLYEQYF. CDR3 nucleotide sequence: TGTGCCAGCACCGGGACAGGGCTTTACGAGCAGTACTTC. The gene calls are TRBV19 and TRBJ2-7, with 9 bases matching TRBD1. The V and J ends lost 9 bases and 4 bases, in that order; junction bases with no gene match: 7. The germline gives CDR1 LNHDA, CDR2 SQIVND (reference sequence). This CDR3 is 13 amino acids long. The full variable domain, its missing parts supplied by reference TRBV19 and TRBJ2-7, is DGGITQSPKYLFRKEGQNVTLSCEQNLNHDAMYWYRQDPGQGLRLIYYSQIVNDFQKGDIAEGYSVSREKKESFPLTVTSAQKNPTAFYLCASTGTGLYEQYFGPGTRLTVT.